This entry lists 28 T cell receptor beta chains sequenced from one sample in a study of blood T cell repertoires in COVID-19. The method was immunoSEQ multiplex PCR; TCRdb's version includes in-frame clones alone and lacks a portion of them. The sample records over 95,000 clones, about 88% being singletons. Material for sequencing was peripheral blood. Source of these receptors: a woman aged 60-75 years with acute or convalescent COVID-19.

The chain uses TRBV30 and TRBJ1-2; 7 nucleotides match TRBD1. The CDR3 is 13 residues long. Germline V gene lookup returns CDR1 GTSNPN and CDR2 SVGIG (reference sequence). The V and J ends lost 5 bases and 4 bases, in that order; junction bases with no gene match: 7. CDR3 sequence: CAWVKGAGYGYTF. In DNA form, the CDR3 reads TGTGCCTGGGTAAAGGGGGCTGGCTATGGCTACACCTTC.

The chain recombines TRBV29-1 with TRBJ2-2; D is unresolved. Trimming removed 4 bases at V and 6 bases at J, with 9 bases between. The CDR3 has 12 residues. CDR1 is SQVTM, CDR2 ANQGSEA, per germline. The CDR3 is CSVGSASGELFF. The CDR3 coding sequence is TGCAGCGTTGGAAGCGCGTCCGGGGAGCTGTTTTTT.

The rearrangement joins TRBV5-5 to TRBJ1-4, with D perhaps matching TRBD1 (6 bases). The CDR3 runs to 12 residues. V was shortened by 3 bases and J by 6 bases, with 6 bases between the two germline ends. Per germline, CDR1 SGHKS and CDR2 YYEKEE (reference sequence). CDR3 DNA sequence: TGTGCCAGCAGCTGGGGGCATGAAAAACTGTTTTTT. It translates to CASSWGHEKLFF.

The genes are TRBV18 and TRBJ1-3; D is perhaps TRBD1 (5 bases). Germline CDR1 is KGHSH and CDR2 is LQKENI. Trimming took 3 bases from V and 3 from J, leaving 15 bases between them. The CDR3 is 16 amino acids. The CDR3 loop reads CASSPGTGGGGNTIYF. The CDR3 bases are TGTGCCAGCTCACCGGGGACTGGCGGTGGTGGAAACACCATATATTTT.

The V and J genes are TRBV5-1 and TRBJ2-2, with 8 bases identical to TRBD1. This CDR3 comprises 15 residues. The germline gives CDR1 SGHRS, CDR2 YFSETQ. The V segment lost 4 bases and the J segment 4 bases; nucleotides outside the gene matches: 6. The CDR3 DNA follows: TGCGCCAGCAGCCCAGCACAGGGGGGCACCGGGGAGCTGTTTTTT. It specifies CASSPAQGGTGELFF.

The chain uses TRBV9 and TRBJ1-6; no clear D gene. This CDR3 is built from 14 residues. CDR1 is SGDLS, CDR2 YYNGEE, per germline. V gave up 0 bases and J gave up 9 bases, with 10 bases separating them. The CDR3 DNA reads as TGTGCCAGCAGCGTAGGAACAGCTGGTTCACCCCTCCACTTT. It translates to CASSVGTAGSPLHF.

The CDR3 protein is CASSGTRDRGLRPQHF. The DNA for the CDR3 is TGTGCCAGTAGTGGGACCCGGGACAGGGGGCTGCGGCCCCAGCATTTT. The rearrangement links TRBV19 to TRBJ1-5, with 12 bases matching TRBD1. The germline V gene has CDR1 LNHDA and CDR2 SQIVND (reference sequence). Germline trimming cut 5 bases from V and 9 bases from J; bases unmatched to any gene: 11. The CDR3 has 16 amino acids.

V and J are TRBV6-4 and TRBJ2-2, with D maybe TRBD1 (6 bases). Germline values: CDR1 MRHNA, CDR2 SNTAGT. The CDR3 covers 16 residues. The V end lost 5 bases, the J end lost 3 bases, and 16 bases lay between the germline ends. The CDR3 nucleotides are TGTGCCAGCAGTCCCGGGACAAGTCTATACACCGGGGAGCTGTTTTTT. This encodes CASSPGTSLYTGELFF.

The chain is built from TRBV30 and TRBJ2-5; 12 nucleotides agree with TRBD1. Germline lookup yields CDR1 GTSNPN and CDR2 SVGIG (reference sequence). Trimming took 5 bases from V and 6 from J; bases not matched to a gene: 10. This CDR3 is built from 15 residues. This chain's CDR3 is CAWSPGTGGVKTQYF. DNA of the CDR3: TGTGCCTGGTCCCCCGGGACAGGGGGCGTGAAGACCCAGTACTTC.

The chain has TRBV5-6 and TRBJ2-3; 8 nucleotides align to TRBD2. The germline CDR1 and CDR2 sequences are SGHDT and YYEEEE. V dropped 7 bases and J dropped 1; count of bases not matched to a gene: 8. This CDR3 spans 15 amino acids. The CDR3 protein is CASFRGGWGTDTQYF. CDR3 nucleotides: TGTGCCAGCTTTCGGGGGGGCTGGGGCACAGATACGCAGTATTTT.

J is TRBJ2-3 and V is TRBV3-1 (or the pseudogene TRBV3-2), with 8 bases matching TRBD1. The CDR3 is 16 residues long. CDR1 is LGHDT, CDR2 YNNKEL, per germline (reference sequence). Unmatched junction bases numbered 7, after V lost 1 base and J lost 4 bases. The CDR3 sequence is CASSQAWTGWADTQYF. In DNA, the CDR3 is TGTGCCAGCAGCCAAGCCTGGACAGGGTGGGCAGATACGCAGTATTTT.

The chain recombines TRBV5-1 with TRBJ1-3; D remains unclear. V lost 0 bases to trimming and J lost 4 bases, with 14 bases between them. This CDR3 spans 16 amino acids. Germline V gene sequence: CDR1 SGHRS, CDR2 YFSETQ. The CDR3 sequence is CASSLAGPEAGNTIYF. The CDR3 DNA reads as TGCGCCAGCAGCTTGGCCGGCCCAGAGGCCGGAAACACCATATATTTT.

The chain uses TRBV13 and TRBJ1-6; 8 bases agree with TRBD1. Per germline, CDR1 PRHDT and CDR2 FYEKMQ (reference sequence). The CDR3 totals 15 residues. Germline trimming cut 5 bases from V and 10 bases from J; bases unmatched to any gene: 10. This CDR3 reads CASSLWSGGVSPLHF. CDR3 in DNA: TGTGCCAGCAGCCTATGGTCAGGGGGCGTGTCACCCCTCCACTTT.

The rearrangement links TRBV6-5 to TRBJ1-6; D call uncertain. The CDR3 sequence is 15 residues long. Germline CDR1 MNHEY, CDR2 SVGAGI. V was shortened by 0 bases and J by 5 bases, with 8 bases between the two germline ends. The CDR3 region has the DNA TGTGCCAGCAGTTACTCGGAGAGAAATAATTCACCCCTCCACTTT. Translating it yields CASSYSERNNSPLHF.

This clone was counted once. The CDR3 DNA reads as TGTGCCAGCAGCGCCCTAGCTTCCGCAGATACGCAGTATTTT. It is translated as CASSALASADTQYF. The chain is built from TRBV11-3 and TRBJ2-3; D may be TRBD2 (5 bases). CDR3 length: 14 amino acids. Trimming cost V 5 bases and J 4 bases, with 13 bases left between them. Germline CDR1 is SGHNT and CDR2 is YENEEA.

The rearrangement uses TRBV30 and TRBJ2-7; maybe TRBD1 (7 bases). Germline CDR1 and CDR2: GTSNPN and SVGIG (reference sequence). The CDR3 sequence is 13 residues long. Trimming cost V 1 base and J 3 bases, with 10 bases left between them. CDR3 protein: CAWSAGGFYEQYF. CDR3 DNA: TGTGCCTGGAGTGCAGGGGGGTTCTACGAGCAGTACTTC.

The J gene is TRBJ1-1, the V gene TRBV6-4; 9 nucleotides align to TRBD1. Germline-derived CDR1 and CDR2 are MRHNA and SNTAGT. The CDR3 spans 15 residues. Losses at the gene ends were 6 bases for V and 1 base for J; bases not matched to a gene: 6. The DNA for the CDR3 is TGTGCCAGCAGGGAGGGACAGGGCCCGAACACTGAAGCTTTCTTT. It specifies CASREGQGPNTEAFF.

This chain connects TRBV2 to TRBJ2-7, with D possibly matching TRBD1 (5 bases). V was cut by 4 bases and J by 7 bases, with 8 bases left in between. The CDR3 has 11 amino acids. Germline values: CDR1 SNHLY, CDR2 FYNNEI. The CDR3, as DNA: TGTGCCAGCAGTGCCAGGGATGAGCAGTACTTC. Protein: CASSARDEQYF.

The rearrangement joins TRBV11-3 to TRBJ2-3; 12 bases align to TRBD2. V lost 1 base and J lost 0; bases outside the gene matches: 2. The CDR3 runs to 17 residues. Germline V gene lookup returns CDR1 SGHNT and CDR2 YENEEA. The CDR3 here is CASSLGTSGDSTDTQYF. CDR3 nucleotides: TGTGCCAGCAGCTTAGGGACTAGCGGGGACAGCACAGATACGCAGTATTTT. Based on the CDR3 plus reference TRBV11-3 and TRBJ2-3, the full variable domain is EAGVVQSPRYKIIEKKQPVAFWCNPISGHNTLYWYLQNLGQGPELLIRYENEEAVDDSQLPKDRFSAERLKGVDSTLKIQPAELGDSAVYLCASSLGTSGDSTDTQYFGPGTRLTVL.

This clone turned up a few times. This chain joins TRBV5-1 and TRBJ2-4; 8 nucleotides align to TRBD2. The CDR3 is 17 residues long. Germline CDR1 SGHRS, CDR2 YFSETQ. V lost 4 bases, J lost 0 bases, and 9 bases stayed unmatched. The CDR3, as DNA: TGCGCCAGCAGCATCGATCAGCGGGGGTTAGCCAAAAACATTCAGTACTTC. Protein product: CASSIDQRGLAKNIQYF.

V usage is TRBV4-1 and J usage is TRBJ2-2, with 14 bases fitting TRBD2. In germline, CDR1 is MGHRA, CDR2 YSYEKL. The CDR3 length is 18 residues. After removal of 1 base from V and 4 bases from J, the junction contained 5 bases not matched to a gene. In nucleotides, the CDR3 is TGCGCCAGCAGCCAAGGGGGACTAGCGGGGGTAGGCACCGGGGAGCTGTTTTTT. Its translation is CASSQGGLAGVGTGELFF.

The chain uses TRBV29-1 and TRBJ2-1; D not certain. Germline CDR1 and CDR2: SQVTM and ANQGSEA. Trimming removed 3 bases at V and 8 bases at J, with 8 bases between. CDR3 length: 11 residues. The CDR3 here is CSVEAGHEQFF. Written as DNA, the CDR3 is TGCAGCGTTGAGGCTGGCCATGAGCAGTTCTTC.

This clone was seen more than once but under ten times. The V and J genes are TRBV6-1 and TRBJ2-7, with 7 bases identical to TRBD1. Per germline, CDR1 MNHNS and CDR2 SASEGT. V dropped 3 bases and J dropped 5; count of bases not matched to a gene: 10. The CDR3 is 15 residues long. The CDR3 DNA is TGTGCCAGCAGTGATCCGACAGGGCCGGTAAACGAGCAGTACTTC. This sequence encodes CASSDPTGPVNEQYF.

The V call is TRBV18, the J call TRBJ1-1; D is unclear. Trimming stripped 4 bases from V and 1 base from J, with 4 bases between. This CDR3 is 12 amino acids long. Germline-derived CDR1 and CDR2 are KGHSH and LQKENI. The CDR3 bases are TGTGCCAGCTCACGACAGAACACTGAAGCTTTCTTT. Translating it yields CASSRQNTEAFF. Using reference TRBV18 and TRBJ1-1 for the parts outside the CDR3, the full variable domain is NAGVMQNPRHLVRRRGQEARLRCSPMKGHSHVYWYRQLPEEGLKFMVYLQKENIIDESGMPKERFSAEFPKEGPSILRIQQVVRGDSAAYFCASSRQNTEAFFGQGTRLTVV.

This clone was seen a single time. V usage is TRBV6-5 and J usage is TRBJ1-2; D is perhaps TRBD1 (6 bases). This CDR3 comprises 12 residues. The V end was cut by 6 bases, the J end by 3 bases, with 8 bases between. CDR1 and CDR2 from the germline V gene are MNHEY and SVGAGI. The CDR3 protein is CASSGTYYGYTF. The CDR3 region has the DNA TGTGCCAGCAGCGGGACATACTATGGCTACACCTTC.

J is TRBJ1-6 and V is TRBV6-5; 7 bases align to TRBD1. The V segment lost 2 bases and the J segment 7 bases; nucleotides outside the gene matches: 5. Germline V CDR1 and CDR2: MNHEY, SVGAGI. This CDR3 has 15 amino acids. The chain's CDR3 is CASSYEGRGNSPLHF. CDR3 DNA sequence: TGTGCCAGCAGTTACGAGGGCAGGGGGAATTCACCCCTCCACTTT.

The chain employs TRBV10-3 and TRBJ2-1, with 13 bases lining up with TRBD2. Germline trimming cut 6 bases from V and 6 bases from J; bases unmatched to any gene: 8. The length of the CDR3 is 16 residues. From germline, CDR1 is ENHRY and CDR2 SYGVKD. CDR3 sequence (DNA): TGTGCCATCAGCCCCCTTACTAGCGGGGGGGCCAATGAGCAGTTCTTC. Amino acids: CAISPLTSGGANEQFF.

The rearrangement joins TRBV12-5 to TRBJ2-1; the match to TRBD2 covers 9 bases. This CDR3 is 15 amino acids long. Trimming took 7 bases from V and 4 from J; bases not matched to a gene: 8. The V gene's germline CDR1 is LGHNT and CDR2 FRNRAP. CDR3 nucleotide sequence: TGTGCTAGTGCCACCAGCGGGGGGATATACAATGAGCAGTTCTTC. Its protein product is CASATSGGIYNEQFF.